The 19 T cell receptor beta chains listed next were all sequenced from one sample in a study of T cell responses to AZD1222 COVID-19 vaccine. Method: immunoSEQ multiplex PCR; TCRdb's copy keeps in-frame clones and lacks some. The sample has about 180,000 clones; around 90% are singletons. The specimen comprised peripheral blood, sampled on day 0 of AZD1222 vaccination. The receptors derive from an adult in good health.

The CDR3 DNA follows: TGTGCCAGTAGTATCCCCAGGGGGAGGCAGTACTTC. Translated, it gives CASSIPRGRQYF. The genes are TRBV19 and TRBJ2-7; 7 nucleotides agree with TRBD1. Per the germline V gene, CDR1 is LNHDA and CDR2 is SQIVND (reference sequence). This CDR3 comprises 12 residues. The trim removed 3 bases at V and 9 bases at J, leaving 5 bases unmatched.

This chain connects TRBV15 to TRBJ2-7, with a weak D call TRBD1 (5 bases). The CDR3 has 15 amino acids. Trimming pared 0 bases from V and 3 bases from J, leaving 12 bases between. Germline V gives CDR1 LNHNV, CDR2 YYDKDF (reference sequence). The CDR3 loop reads CATSRDRTDNYEQYF. DNA for the CDR3: TGTGCCACCAGCAGAGATCGGACGGACAACTACGAGCAGTACTTC.

The chain combines TRBV12-3 or TRBV12-4 with TRBJ1-5; D is unresolved. The CDR3 is 13 amino acids. Trimming removed 5 bases at V and 5 bases at J, with 10 bases between. The CDR3 nucleotides are TGTGCCAGCAGTCGAAGTGGATATCAGCCCCAGCATTTT. Its protein product is CASSRSGYQPQHF.

The rearrangement joins TRBV4-1 to TRBJ1-1; possible D gene TRBD1, 5 bases. Trimming shortened V by 5 bases and J by 4 bases, and 11 bases separated the two germline ends. Germline CDR1 and CDR2: MGHRA and YSYEKL. The CDR3 has 13 amino acids. The CDR3 region is CASSDTQGTEAFF. The CDR3 DNA reads TGCGCCAGCAGCGATACTCAGGGCACTGAAGCTTTCTTT.

This clone was picked up one time. The rearrangement uses TRBV27 and TRBJ1-1; TRBD1 is a possible D gene (5 bases). The CDR3 length is 15 residues. Germline V gives CDR1 MNHEY, CDR2 SMNVEV (reference sequence). With 5 bases removed from V and 0 bases from J, the gap between germline ends came to 13 bases. The CDR3 sequence is CASSGGGSMNTEAFF. As DNA, the CDR3 is TGTGCCAGCAGTGGGGGGGGTTCCATGAACACTGAAGCTTTCTTT.

This chain connects TRBV5-1 to TRBJ2-1; D is tentatively TRBD1 or TRBD2 (6 bases each). This CDR3 is built from 17 residues. The V end was cut by 0 bases, the J end by 6 bases, with 19 bases between. Germline CDR1 SGHRS, CDR2 YFSETQ. This CDR3 reads CASSLATARGRSNEQFF. Here the CDR3 DNA reads TGCGCCAGCAGCTTGGCAACCGCTAGGGGGAGGAGCAATGAGCAGTTCTTC.

This chain uses TRBV27 with TRBJ1-2; TRBD1 matches 9 bases. Trimming at V came to 6 bases and at J to 6 bases, leaving 5 bases not matched to a gene. Germline loops: CDR1 MNHEY, CDR2 SMNVEV (reference sequence). This CDR3 has 13 amino acids. The CDR3: CASRGTGTNGYTF. The CDR3, as DNA: TGTGCCAGCAGGGGGACAGGGACGAATGGCTACACCTTC.

This clone showed up just once. The V call is TRBV2, the J call TRBJ2-1; D is uncertain. The CDR3 consists of 12 residues. Germline CDR1 and CDR2: SNHLY and FYNNEI. Trimming took 9 bases from V and 6 from J, leaving 12 bases between them. The CDR3 DNA reads as TGTGCCAGTGTTCAGGTACGCAATGAGCAGTTCTTC. Protein product: CASVQVRNEQFF.

The chain joins TRBV5-1 to TRBJ2-5; perhaps TRBD1 as D (5 bases). V was clipped by 4 bases and J by 1 base, with 14 bases between them. Germline CDR1 SGHRS, CDR2 YFSETQ. The CDR3 has 15 amino acids. The DNA for the CDR3 is TGCGCCAGCAGCATACTGACAGCGACCCAAGAGACCCAGTACTTC. Translation gives CASSILTATQETQYF. The variable domain in full, with the rest retrieved from reference TRBV5-1 and TRBJ2-5, is KAGVTQTPRYLIKTRGQQVTLSCSPISGHRSVSWYQQTPGQGLQFLFEYFSETQRNKGNFPGRFSGRQFSNSRSEMNVSTLELGDSALYLCASSILTATQETQYFGPGTRLLVL.

The rearrangement joins TRBV30 to TRBJ1-2; TRBD1 might be the D (5 bases). From germline, CDR1 is GTSNPN and CDR2 SVGIG (reference sequence). CDR3 size: 13 residues. The V end lost 5 bases, the J end lost 1 base, and 11 bases lay between the germline ends. CDR3 nucleotide sequence: TGTGCCTGGGTGGGGGAGGATAACTATGGCTACACCTTC. The encoded protein is CAWVGEDNYGYTF.

The chain is built from TRBV28 and TRBJ2-1; TRBD2 aligns across 10 bases. Germline trimming cut 4 bases from V and 3 bases from J; bases unmatched to any gene: 3. The CDR3 totals 15 residues. Germline V gene data show CDR1 as MDHEN and CDR2 as SYDVKM. The CDR3 here is CASSSSGGVYNEQFF. The DNA for the CDR3 is TGTGCCAGCAGTTCCAGCGGGGGGGTCTACAATGAGCAGTTCTTC.

The chain couples TRBV7-9 to TRBJ2-4; D is undetermined. The length of the CDR3 is 16 residues. Trimming shortened V by 1 base and J by 0 bases, and 10 bases separated the two germline ends. Germline V gene data show CDR1 as SEHNR and CDR2 as FQNEAQ (reference sequence). CDR3 loop: CASSLVTVLAKNIQYF. CDR3 DNA: TGTGCCAGCAGCTTAGTTACAGTCCTAGCCAAAAACATTCAGTACTTC. Combining the CDR3 with reference TRBV7-9 and TRBJ2-4 gives the whole variable domain DTGVSQNPRHKITKRGQNVTFRCDPISEHNRLYWYRQTLGQGPEFLTYFQNEAQLEKSRLLSDRFSAERPKGSFSTLEIQRTEQGDSAMYLCASSLVTVLAKNIQYFGAGTRLSVL.

This chain links TRBV5-6 with TRBJ1-3; D is unclear. The V gene lost 0 bases and the J gene lost 4 bases, with 2 bases spanning the gap. CDR3 size: 12 residues. Per the germline V gene, CDR1 is SGHDT and CDR2 is YYEEEE. The CDR3: CASSLVGNTIYF. The CDR3 DNA sequence: TGTGCCAGCAGCTTGGTGGGAAACACCATATATTTT.

The sample holds one count of this clone. This rearrangement joins TRBV11-2 to TRBJ2-2; 9 bases align to TRBD1. Germline-derived CDR1 and CDR2 are SGHAT and FQNNGV. CDR3 length: 15 amino acids. The V and J ends lost 8 bases and 7 bases, in that order; junction bases with no gene match: 11. The CDR3 bases are TGTGCCAGCGACCGTCTACAGGGGGCACTCGGGGAGCTGTTTTTT. It codes for CASDRLQGALGELFF.

This clone has just one count. V usage is TRBV7-9 and J usage is TRBJ1-1; 7 nucleotides align to TRBD1. The germline CDR1 and CDR2 sequences are SEHNR and FQNEAQ (reference sequence). J lost 1 base, V lost 5 bases, and 7 bases had no gene match. The CDR3 spans 15 residues. CDR3 nucleotide sequence: TGTGCCAGCAGCCCTACCGGGACAGAGAACACTGAAGCTTTCTTT. This codes for CASSPTGTENTEAFF.

This clone was seen only once. The V gene is TRBV24-1, the J gene TRBJ2-7; D remains unclear. This CDR3 is built from 12 residues. V was clipped by 4 bases and J by 6 bases, with 9 bases between them. Germline values: CDR1 KGHDR, CDR2 SFDVKD. The DNA of the CDR3 is TGTGCCACCAGTGACGTGACGGGCGAGCAGTACTTC. Translation gives CATSDVTGEQYF.

V usage is TRBV27 and J usage is TRBJ2-7; weak D call: TRBD1 (6 bases). CDR1 MNHEY and CDR2 SMNVEV come from the germline V gene (reference sequence). CDR3 length equals 11 residues. Trimming shortened V by 8 bases and J by 3 bases, and 8 bases separated the two germline ends. As DNA, the CDR3 is TGTGCCAGCGTACAGGGCTACGAGCAGTACTTC. This translates into CASVQGYEQYF.

The chain links TRBV19 to TRBJ1-2, with D possibly TRBD1 on 6 matching bases. V was clipped by 2 bases and J by 2 bases, with 15 bases between them. The CDR3 is 16 residues long. CDR1 and CDR2 from the germline V gene are LNHDA and SQIVND (reference sequence). The CDR3 nucleotides read TGTGCCAGTAGTATAAATGGGGGCGCGTCAAACTATGGCTACACCTTC. It codes for CASSINGGASNYGYTF.

The rearrangement uses TRBV3-1 (or the pseudogene TRBV3-2) and TRBJ1-4; no clear D. V was trimmed by 4 bases and J by 7 bases, leaving 19 bases between them. CDR3 length equals 16 residues. Germline V gives CDR1 LGHDT, CDR2 YNNKEL (reference sequence). The CDR3 DNA is TGTGCCAGCAGCCTTCACAAGGCTGGATTCGGTGAAAAACTGTTTTTT. Its protein product is CASSLHKAGFGEKLFF.